The T cell receptor (beta chain) described here comes from a study of human thymus T cells. The CDR3 contains 14 residues. V was cut by 2 bases and J by 7 bases, with 14 bases left in between. Germline CDR1 is KGHSH and CDR2 is LQKENI. Thymus pieces cut out during corrective heart surgery were the tissue that was used. Assay: immunoSEQ multiplex PCR; the TCRdb copy retains only in-frame clones and omits some. The sample lists fewer than 90,000 clones, roughly 96% occurring once. J is TRBJ1-1 and V is TRBV18; a weak D match, TRBD1 (5 bases). Sequenced material: thymus tissue. The receptor comes from a boy under three years old with a congenital heart defect but otherwise immunologically healthy. The CDR3 spells CASSPSGTVLEAFF. The CDR3 nucleotides are TGTGCCAGCTCACCATCAGGGACCGTCCTTGAAGCTTTCTTT.